This T cell receptor (beta chain) derives from a study of T cell changes during pregnancy in multiple sclerosis. Sequencing used immunoSEQ multiplex PCR; TCRdb keeps in-frame clones, though not all of them. The table records 57,000 or so clones, roughly 88% of them present only once. The V gene lost 1 base and the J gene lost 10 bases, with 11 bases spanning the gap. CDR1 is SGHTA and CDR2 is FQGNSA in the germline V gene. The CDR3 is 12 amino acids. Specimen: peripheral blood, collected in the first trimester of pregnancy. This receptor was obtained from a female donor with multiple sclerosis, enrolled in a pregnancy study. This rearrangement joins TRBV7-2 to TRBJ2-7; D not resolved. CDR3 sequence reads: CASSLGANAQYF. CDR3 nucleotides: TGTGCCAGCAGCTTAGGGGCAAATGCCCAGTACTTC.